The rows below give T cell receptor beta chains drawn from one sample of a study of cytomegalovirus exposure and HLA in healthy donors. Clones were read by immunoSEQ multiplex PCR, and TCRdb kept only the in-frame ones, dropping some. The sample records 95,000 to 150,000 clones, about 85% being singletons. Sequencing was done on a sample of PBMCs. The source is a man aged 50-60 years in good health and CMV-seronegative. The CDR3 runs from the conserved cysteine through the conserved F or W. A D gene is named only where the DNA matches it firmly. Not all rows give a size; the values are once, few, many and, for expanded clones, a class.

d_call,j_call,v_call,clone_size,cdr3_aa,cdr3_nt
TRBD1,TRBJ1-2,TRBV5-4,-,CASSLRQGGNYGYTF,TGTGCCAGCAGCTTGAGGCAGGGGGGTAACTATGGCTACACCTTC
TRBD1,TRBJ2-3,TRBV18,-,CASSITDRGTDTQYF,TGTGCCAGCTCAATAACGGACAGGGGAACAGATACGCAGTATTTT
TRBD2,TRBJ2-1,TRBV5-8,-,CASSPRLAMIYNEQFF,TGTGCCAGCAGCCCACGACTAGCGATGATCTACAATGAGCAGTTCTTC
TRBD1,TRBJ1-2,TRBV7-2,-,CASSLVVGQDYGYTF,TGTGCCAGCAGCTTAGTTGTGGGACAGGACTATGGCTACACCTTC
-,TRBJ1-2,TRBV4-3,-,CASSQDHWTQNYGYTF,TGCGCCAGCAGCCAAGACCATTGGACTCAAAACTATGGCTACACCTTC
-,TRBJ2-1,TRBV4-2,-,CASSQDRGSYNEQFF,TGTGCCAGCAGCCAAGACAGGGGTTCCTACAATGAGCAGTTCTTC
-,TRBJ1-1,TRBV6-5,-,CASSPSSGSRDQAFF,TGTGCCAGCAGTCCCTCTTCGGGGTCTAGGGATCAAGCTTTCTTT
-,TRBJ1-1,TRBV19,-,CASSRVNTEAFF,TGTGCCAGTAGCCGCGTGAACACTGAAGCTTTCTTT
TRBD1,TRBJ2-5,TRBV10-3,-,CATRSKQGASETQYF,TGTGCCACTCGGAGCAAACAGGGGGCGAGTGAGACCCAGTACTTC
TRBD1,TRBJ1-2,TRBV28,-,CASRPGTGVRNGYTF,TGTGCCAGCAGGCCCGGGACAGGGGTCCGCAATGGCTACACCTTC
TRBD1,TRBJ1-1,TRBV30,-,CAWRAGTGVGTEAFF,TGTGCCTGGAGAGCCGGGACAGGGGTGGGCACTGAAGCTTTCTTT
-,TRBJ1-5,TRBV19,-,CASSMGRGTFQPQHF,TGTGCCAGTAGTATGGGCCGAGGGACATTTCAGCCCCAGCATTTT
-,TRBJ2-7,TRBV29-1,-,CSYSGLSSYEQYF,TGCAGCTACTCCGGGTTGAGCTCCTACGAGCAGTACTTC
TRBD1,TRBJ1-2,TRBV5-5,-,CASSPGQGYGYTF,TGTGCCAGCAGCCCGGGACAGGGCTATGGCTACACCTTC
-,TRBJ1-1,TRBV2,-,CASSEVNRDTEAFF,TGTGCCAGCAGTGAAGTCAACAGGGACACTGAAGCTTTCTTT
-,TRBJ2-5,TRBV15,-,CATSRGERAEIYQETQYF,TGTGCCACCAGCAGAGGAGAGCGGGCGGAGATCTACCAAGAGACCCAGTACTTC
-,TRBJ2-1,TRBV7-3,few,CASTKGAGEQFF,TGTGCCAGCACGAAGGGGGCGGGGGAGCAGTTCTTC
TRBD1,TRBJ1-1,TRBV15,once,CATSLGTGWNTEAFF,TGTGCCACCAGCCTTGGGACAGGGTGGAACACTGAAGCTTTCTTT
-,TRBJ1-2,TRBV18,-,CASSPIPAGPMAGYTF,TGTGCCAGCTCACCAATCCCCGCAGGCCCAATGGCCGGCTACACCTTC
TRBD2,TRBJ2-3,TRBV4-3,-,CASSRERGESTDTQYF,TGCGCCAGCAGCCGAGAGCGGGGGGAGAGCACAGATACGCAGTATTTT
TRBD1,TRBJ2-2,TRBV19,-,CASRGTGITGELFF,TGTGCCAGTAGGGGGACAGGGATCACCGGGGAGCTGTTTTTT
TRBD2,TRBJ2-2,TRBV7-8,-,CASSLKWLAGGELFF,TGTGCCAGCAGCTTAAAGTGGCTAGCGGGCGGGGAGCTGTTTTTT
-,TRBJ1-4,TRBV5-1,-,CASSLDRVEEKLFF,TGCGCCAGCAGCTTGGACAGGGTTGAAGAAAAACTGTTTTTT
-,TRBJ1-2,TRBV29-1,few,CSVEDRGTGKSGYTF,TGCAGCGTTGAAGATCGAGGCACGGGGAAGAGCGGCTACACCTTC
TRBD2,TRBJ2-2,TRBV5-4,-,CASSAGTSGNTGELFF,TGTGCCAGCAGCGCCGGGACTAGCGGTAACACCGGGGAGCTGTTTTTT
TRBD2,TRBJ2-2,TRBV7-9,few,CASRPGLAGGTGELFF,TGTGCCAGCAGGCCAGGACTAGCGGGAGGGACCGGGGAGCTGTTTTTT
TRBD1,TRBJ2-1,TRBV10-1,few,CASSPGTGGREQFF,TGCGCCAGCAGTCCCGGGACAGGGGGCCGAGAGCAGTTCTTC
-,TRBJ1-2,TRBV5-4,-,CASSLETGGGYTF,TGTGCCAGCAGCTTGGAAACCGGGGGTGGCTACACCTTC
-,TRBJ1-1,TRBV5-8,-,CASTLQVTEAFF,TGTGCCAGCACCTTGCAGGTGACTGAAGCTTTCTTT
-,TRBJ2-3,TRBV7-2,once,CASSLGPGETDTQYF,TGTGCCAGCAGCTTAGGGCCAGGGGAAACAGATACGCAGTATTTT
-,TRBJ2-7,TRBV23-1,few,CASSQSRNYEQYF,TGCGCCAGCAGTCAATCGAGAAACTACGAGCAGTACTTC
TRBD1,TRBJ2-7,TRBV9,once,CASSVQGTGSEQYF,TGTGCCAGCAGCGTTCAAGGGACAGGGAGCGAGCAGTACTTC
-,TRBJ1-1,TRBV11-2,once,CASSLVPSEAFF,TGTGCCAGCAGCTTAGTCCCCTCGGAAGCTTTCTTT
-,TRBJ1-5,TRBV30,-,CAWRQPNQPQHF,TGTGCCTGGCGACAGCCGAATCAGCCCCAGCATTTT
TRBD2,TRBJ2-3,TRBV5-4,once,CASSARGGAQYF,TGTGCCAGCAGCGCCCGGGGGGGAGCGCAGTATTTT
-,TRBJ2-1,TRBV29-1,-,CSARQGLGVIEQFF,TGCAGCGCCCGCCAGGGGCTAGGGGTAATTGAGCAGTTCTTC
-,TRBJ1-1,TRBV5-8,few,CASSHLGQRAFF,TGTGCCAGCAGCCATCTGGGGCAGAGAGCTTTCTTT
-,TRBJ1-2,TRBV5-5,-,CASSFTDVYGYTF,TGTGCCAGCAGCTTTACAGACGTCTATGGCTACACCTTC
-,TRBJ1-5,TRBV7-9,-,CASSLERGGLYSNQPQHF,TGTGCCAGCAGCTTAGAAAGGGGGGGGCTTTATAGCAATCAGCCCCAGCATTTT
-,TRBJ2-7,TRBV7-8,-,CASSLAGRAYEQYF,TGTGCCAGCAGCTTAGCCGGTCGAGCCTACGAGCAGTACTTC
-,TRBJ2-4,TRBV7-2,-,CASSFVGAGAKNIQYF,TGTGCCAGCAGCTTCGTAGGAGCGGGAGCCAAAAACATTCAGTACTTC
TRBD2,TRBJ2-2,TRBV15,once,CATSELTGLNTGELFF,TGTGCCACCAGCGAGCTTACGGGACTAAACACCGGGGAGCTGTTTTTT
-,TRBJ1-4,TRBV11-2,-,CASSLMSTNEKLFF,TGTGCCAGCAGCCTAATGTCAACTAATGAAAAACTGTTTTTT
-,TRBJ2-7,TRBV19,-,CASSRAVLDEQYF,TGTGCCAGTAGTAGGGCCGTCCTTGACGAGCAGTACTTC
TRBD1,TRBJ1-4,TRBV28,-,CASSWDRATNEKLFF,TGTGCCAGTAGTTGGGACAGGGCAACTAATGAAAAACTGTTTTTT